A single sample is the source of the 9 T cell receptor beta chains below, sequenced in a study of spatial heterogeneity in lung cancer. Sample time point: sample taken at primary tumor resection. Study-wide results and caveats: Tumor mutation counts were tracked by expanded intratumoral alpha and beta TCR counts.

For these receptors, no antigen is known. TCRdb ran MiXCR on the 5' RACE reads and lists one entry per CDR3 protein. The table lists some 15,000 distinct CDR3 sequences, around 7.5% of them singletons, with around 9.3% in the top ten. The sequencing used lung tumor tissue, collected at surgery. The receptors shown here come from a male donor with early-stage non-small cell lung cancer.

Regarding this clonotype: With a much larger clone just one base away, this may be a read error. This rearrangement joins TRBV15 to TRBJ2-5; 10 bases align to TRBD1. CDR3 length: 15 amino acids. Germline loops: CDR1 LNHNV, CDR2 YYDKDF (reference sequence). DNA of the CDR3: TGTGTCACCAGCAGGGAAGGACAGGGGGGGGAGACCCAGTACTTC. As protein: CVTSREGQGGETQYF.

This clonotype was picked up many times. The chain uses TRBV19 and TRBJ1-2; no definite D call. V dropped 3 bases and J dropped 4 bases, with 9 bases sitting between them. Germline assignment: CDR1 LNHDA and CDR2 SQIVND (reference sequence). The CDR3 length is 13 residues. DNA for the CDR3: TGTGCCAGTAGTATGGCAGCCGGCTATGGCTACACCTTC. Protein: CASSMAAGYGYTF.

This clonotype showed up just a few times. This chain uses TRBV6-2 or TRBV6-3 with TRBJ2-7; D call uncertain. The CDR3 runs to 12 residues. Germline V gene lookup returns CDR1 MNHEY and CDR2 SVGEGT. Trimming shortened V by 5 bases and J by 3 bases, and 8 bases separated the two germline ends. The CDR3 DNA is TGTGCCAGCAGTCCAGCCCTCTACGAGCAGTACTTC. Its protein is CASSPALYEQYF.

This clonotype has more than one count but fewer than ten. The CDR3 loop is CASSLVGDRGNTGELFF. CDR3 sequence (DNA): TGTGCCAGCAGCTTAGTGGGGGACAGGGGAAACACCGGGGAGCTGTTTTTT. The V call is TRBV7-2, the J call TRBJ2-2, with TRBD1 matching over 10 bases. The CDR3 covers 17 residues. The trim removed 1 base at V and 2 bases at J, leaving 4 bases unmatched. Germline lookup yields CDR1 SGHTA and CDR2 FQGNSA.

By proportion, this clonotype is medium-sized. The chain couples TRBV6-5 to TRBJ1-3; D call uncertain. The CDR3 covers 15 residues. CDR1 and CDR2 (germline): MNHEY, SVGAGI. Trimming removed 5 bases from V and 3 bases from J, with 14 bases in between. The CDR3 DNA follows: TGTGCCAGCAGTCGGGCCAGCCAAGATGGAAACACCATATATTTT. It codes for CASSRASQDGNTIYF.

This clonotype came up many times. The gene calls are TRBV2 and TRBJ1-2; perhaps TRBD1 as D (6 bases). Per the germline V gene, CDR1 is SNHLY and CDR2 is FYNNEI. V lost 6 bases and J 0 bases, leaving 14 bases between the germline ends. This CDR3 is 15 amino acids long. In nucleotides, the CDR3 is TGTGCCAGCAGCCCCCAGGGGTTAGCTAACTATGGCTACACCTTC. Its protein product is CASSPQGLANYGYTF.

Only a few counts were recorded for this clonotype. The rearrangement links TRBV27 to TRBJ1-5; 8 nucleotides line up with TRBD1. The germline CDR1 and CDR2 sequences are MNHEY and SMNVEV (reference sequence). CDR3 length equals 14 residues. Trimming took 6 bases from V and 4 from J; bases not matched to a gene: 5. In nucleotides, the CDR3 is TGTGCCAGCAGGCCGGGACAGGCGAATCAGCCCCAGCATTTT. Encoded protein: CASRPGQANQPQHF.

As to this clonotype: This sequence may be a read error, since a much larger clone differs from it by one base. The gene calls are TRBV7-9 and TRBJ2-5, with D uncertain. V was shortened by 5 bases and J by 1 base, with 5 bases between the two germline ends. Looked up from germline, CDR1 is SEHNR and CDR2 is FQNEAQ (reference sequence). CDR3 size: 12 residues. Here the CDR3 reads CASSRPQETQYF. CDR3 sequence (DNA): TGTGCCAGCAGCCGCCCCCAAGAGACCCAGTACTTC.

There are a few counts of this clonotype. This chain uses TRBV20-1 with TRBJ2-3; TRBD2 agrees at 9 bases. Trimming removed 2 bases from V and 0 bases from J; junction bases left unmatched: 9. The CDR3 contains 17 residues. Germline CDR1 reads DFQATT; CDR2 reads SNEGSKA (reference sequence). CDR3 loop: CSARFAGGTSSTDTQYF. CDR3 in DNA: TGCAGTGCTAGATTTGCGGGGGGGACATCGAGCACAGATACGCAGTATTTT.